This T cell receptor (beta chain) was obtained from a study of OX40 agonist ivuxolimab in advanced cancers. Data came from immunoSEQ multiplex PCR; TCRdb stores just in-frame clones and leaves some out. Here the sample spans roughly 86,000 clones, about 90% being singletons. As for this clone: Its antigen remains unidentified.

The study, taken as a whole, reports: The authors did not determine the antigen specificity of the expanded peripheral T cells. Normalized expansion of T-cell clones was also low for some nonresponders.

The sequence derives from an adult with an advanced solid tumor such as melanoma, head and neck, liver or kidney cancer. Material: CD4+ or CD8+ T cells sorted from blood, obtained in a trial of the OX40 agonist ivuxolimab.

In DNA, the CDR3 is TGTGCCAGCAGCTTGGAGGACGGAATGCCCCAGCATTTT. Protein product: CASSLEDGMPQHF. This rearrangement joins TRBV7-2 to TRBJ1-5; no clear D gene. CDR3 size: 13 residues. Germline lookup yields CDR1 SGHTA and CDR2 FQGNSA. V gave up 3 bases and J gave up 9 bases, with 12 bases separating them.